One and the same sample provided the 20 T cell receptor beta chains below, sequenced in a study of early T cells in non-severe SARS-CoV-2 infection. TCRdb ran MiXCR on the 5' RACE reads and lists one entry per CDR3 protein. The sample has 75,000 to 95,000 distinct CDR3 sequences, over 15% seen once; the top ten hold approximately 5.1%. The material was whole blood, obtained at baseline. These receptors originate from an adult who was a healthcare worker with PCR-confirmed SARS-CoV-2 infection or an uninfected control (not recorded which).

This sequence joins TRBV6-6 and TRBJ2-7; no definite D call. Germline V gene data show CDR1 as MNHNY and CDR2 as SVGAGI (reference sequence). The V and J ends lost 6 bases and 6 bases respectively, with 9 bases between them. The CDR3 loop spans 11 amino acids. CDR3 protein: CASSKATEQYF. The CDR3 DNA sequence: TGTGCCAGCAGCAAAGCAACCGAGCAGTACTTC.

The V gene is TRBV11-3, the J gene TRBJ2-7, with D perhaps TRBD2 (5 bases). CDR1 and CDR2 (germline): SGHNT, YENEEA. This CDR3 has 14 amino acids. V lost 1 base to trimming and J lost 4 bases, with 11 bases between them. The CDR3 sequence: CASSLVTAGYEQYF. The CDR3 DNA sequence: TGTGCCAGCAGCTTAGTGACCGCGGGTTACGAGCAGTACTTC.

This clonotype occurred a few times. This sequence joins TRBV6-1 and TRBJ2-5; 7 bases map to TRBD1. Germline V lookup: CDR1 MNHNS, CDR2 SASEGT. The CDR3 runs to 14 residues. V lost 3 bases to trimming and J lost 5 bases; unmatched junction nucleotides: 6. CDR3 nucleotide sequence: TGTGCCAGCAGTGAGACAGGGAGTTCGGAGACCCAGTACTTC. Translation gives CASSETGSSETQYF.

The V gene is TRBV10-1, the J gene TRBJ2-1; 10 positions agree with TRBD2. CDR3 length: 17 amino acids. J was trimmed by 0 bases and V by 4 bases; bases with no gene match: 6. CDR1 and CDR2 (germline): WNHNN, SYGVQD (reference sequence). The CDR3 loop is CASSGTSGRSSYNEQFF. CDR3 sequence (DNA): TGCGCCAGCAGTGGGACTAGCGGCCGGAGCTCCTACAATGAGCAGTTCTTC.

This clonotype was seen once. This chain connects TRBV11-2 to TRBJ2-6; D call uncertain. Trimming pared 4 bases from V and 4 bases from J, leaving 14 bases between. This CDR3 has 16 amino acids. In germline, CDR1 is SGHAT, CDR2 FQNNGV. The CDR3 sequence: CASSSPVEAGANVLTF. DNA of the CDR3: TGTGCCAGCAGCTCCCCCGTCGAGGCCGGGGCCAACGTCCTGACTTTC.

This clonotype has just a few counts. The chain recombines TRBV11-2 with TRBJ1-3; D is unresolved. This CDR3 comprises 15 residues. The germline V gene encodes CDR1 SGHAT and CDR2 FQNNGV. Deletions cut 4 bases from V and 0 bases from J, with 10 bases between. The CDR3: CASSSQVSSGNTIYF. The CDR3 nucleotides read TGTGCCAGCAGCTCCCAAGTTTCCTCTGGAAACACCATATATTTT.

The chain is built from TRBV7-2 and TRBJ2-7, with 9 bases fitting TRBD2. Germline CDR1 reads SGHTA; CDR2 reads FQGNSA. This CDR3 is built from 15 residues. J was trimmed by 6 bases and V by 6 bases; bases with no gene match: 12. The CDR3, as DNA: TGTGCCAGCAGTATCAGCGGGAGGAGCTCCGGCGAGCAGTACTTC. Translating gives CASSISGRSSGEQYF.

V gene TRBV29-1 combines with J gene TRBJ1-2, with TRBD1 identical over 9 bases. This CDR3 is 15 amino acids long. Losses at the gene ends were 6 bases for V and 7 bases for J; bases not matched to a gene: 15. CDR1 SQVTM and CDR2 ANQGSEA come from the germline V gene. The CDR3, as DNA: TGCAGCGTCCCTACTGAACAGGGGGCGCACGCTGGCTACACCTTC. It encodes CSVPTEQGAHAGYTF.

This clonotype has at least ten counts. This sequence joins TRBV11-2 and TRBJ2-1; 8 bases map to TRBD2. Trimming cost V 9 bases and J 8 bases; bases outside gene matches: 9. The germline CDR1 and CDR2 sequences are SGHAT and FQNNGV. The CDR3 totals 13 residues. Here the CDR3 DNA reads TGTGCCAGTCGGGCTAGCGGGCGGGATGAGCAGTTCTTC. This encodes CASRASGRDEQFF.

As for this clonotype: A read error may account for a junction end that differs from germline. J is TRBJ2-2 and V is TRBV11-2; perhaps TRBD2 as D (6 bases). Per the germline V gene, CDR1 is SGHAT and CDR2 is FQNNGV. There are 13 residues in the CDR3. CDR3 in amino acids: CASSLDPGGKLFF. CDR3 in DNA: TGTGCCAGCAGCTTAGATCCGGGCGGGAAGCTGTTTTTT.

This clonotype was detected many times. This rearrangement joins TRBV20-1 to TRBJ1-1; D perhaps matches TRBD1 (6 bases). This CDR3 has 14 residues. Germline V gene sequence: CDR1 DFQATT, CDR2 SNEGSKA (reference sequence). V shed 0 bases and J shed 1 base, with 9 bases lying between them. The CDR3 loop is CSARDPDRNTEAFF. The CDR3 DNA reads TGCAGTGCTAGAGATCCGGACAGGAACACTGAAGCTTTCTTT.

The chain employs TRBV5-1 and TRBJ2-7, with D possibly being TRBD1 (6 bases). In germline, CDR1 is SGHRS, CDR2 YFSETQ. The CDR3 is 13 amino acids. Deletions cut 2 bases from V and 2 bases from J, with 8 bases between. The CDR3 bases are TGCGCCAGCAGCTTTGGACAGACCTACGAGCAGTACTTC. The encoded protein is CASSFGQTYEQYF.

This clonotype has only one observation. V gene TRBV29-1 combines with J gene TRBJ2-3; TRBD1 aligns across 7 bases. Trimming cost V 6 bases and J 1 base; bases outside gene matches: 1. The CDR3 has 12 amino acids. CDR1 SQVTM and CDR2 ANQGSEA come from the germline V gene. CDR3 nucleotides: TGCAGCGTGGGGACAGGCACAGATACGCAGTATTTT. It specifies CSVGTGTDTQYF.

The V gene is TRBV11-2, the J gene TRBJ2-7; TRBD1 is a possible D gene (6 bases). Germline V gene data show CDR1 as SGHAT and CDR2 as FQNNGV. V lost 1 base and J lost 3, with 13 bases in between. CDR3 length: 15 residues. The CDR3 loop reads CASSLAPGAGYEQYF. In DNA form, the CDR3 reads TGTGCCAGCAGCTTAGCCCCAGGGGCAGGCTACGAGCAGTACTTC. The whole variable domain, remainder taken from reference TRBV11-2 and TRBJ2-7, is EAGVAQSPRYKIIEKRQSVAFWCNPISGHATLYWYQQILGQGPKLLIQFQNNGVVDDSQLPKDRFSAERLKGVDSTLKIQPAKLEDSAVYLCASSLAPGAGYEQYFGPGTRLTVT.

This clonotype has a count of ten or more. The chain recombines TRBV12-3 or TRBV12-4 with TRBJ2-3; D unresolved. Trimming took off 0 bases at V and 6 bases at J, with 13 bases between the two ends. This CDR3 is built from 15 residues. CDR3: CASSLAQLVSDTQYF. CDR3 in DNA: TGTGCCAGCAGTTTAGCGCAGCTAGTATCGGATACGCAGTATTTT.

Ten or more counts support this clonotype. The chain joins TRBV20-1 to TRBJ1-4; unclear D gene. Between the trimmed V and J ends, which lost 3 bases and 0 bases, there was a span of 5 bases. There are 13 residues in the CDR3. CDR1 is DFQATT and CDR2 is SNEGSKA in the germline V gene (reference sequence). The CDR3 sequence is CSASKATNEKLFF. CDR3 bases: TGCAGTGCTAGTAAAGCAACTAATGAAAAACTGTTTTTT.

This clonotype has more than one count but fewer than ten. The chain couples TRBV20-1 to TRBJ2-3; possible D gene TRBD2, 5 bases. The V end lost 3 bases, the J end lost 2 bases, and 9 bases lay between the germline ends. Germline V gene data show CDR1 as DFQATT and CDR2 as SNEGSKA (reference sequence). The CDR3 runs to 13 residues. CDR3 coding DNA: TGCAGTGCTAGTGTAGCGACCACAGATACGCAGTATTTT. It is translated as CSASVATTDTQYF.

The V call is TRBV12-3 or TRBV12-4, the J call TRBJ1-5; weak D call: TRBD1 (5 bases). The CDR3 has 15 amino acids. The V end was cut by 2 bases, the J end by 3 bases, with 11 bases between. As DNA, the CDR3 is TGTGCCAGCAGTTTAACTGGGGGTACCAATCAGCCCCAGCATTTT. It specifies CASSLTGGTNQPQHF.

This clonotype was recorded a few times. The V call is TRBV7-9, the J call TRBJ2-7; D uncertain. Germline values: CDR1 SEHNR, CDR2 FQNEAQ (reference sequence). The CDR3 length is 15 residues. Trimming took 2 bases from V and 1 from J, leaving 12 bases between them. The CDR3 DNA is TGTGCCAGCAGCTTATCCCTAGGACCGTCCTACGAGCAGTACTTC. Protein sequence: CASSLSLGPSYEQYF.

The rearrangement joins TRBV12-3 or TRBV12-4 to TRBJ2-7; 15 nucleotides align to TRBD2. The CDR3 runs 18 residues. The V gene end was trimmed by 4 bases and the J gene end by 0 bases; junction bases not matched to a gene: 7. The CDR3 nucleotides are TGTGCCAGCAGTTCCCGGACTAGCGGGAGGGCCGGCTCCTACGAGCAGTACTTC. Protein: CASSSRTSGRAGSYEQYF.